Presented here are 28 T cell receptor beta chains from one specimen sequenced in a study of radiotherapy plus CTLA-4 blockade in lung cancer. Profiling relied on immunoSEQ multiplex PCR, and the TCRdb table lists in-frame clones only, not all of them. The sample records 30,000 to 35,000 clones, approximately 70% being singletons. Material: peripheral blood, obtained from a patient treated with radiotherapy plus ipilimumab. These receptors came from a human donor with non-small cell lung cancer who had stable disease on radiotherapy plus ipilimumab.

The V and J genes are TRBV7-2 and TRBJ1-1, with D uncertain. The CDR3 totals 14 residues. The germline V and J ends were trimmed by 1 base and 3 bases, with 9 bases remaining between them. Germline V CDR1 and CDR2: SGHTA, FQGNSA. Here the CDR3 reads CASSLGPGDTEAFF. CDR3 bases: TGTGCCAGCAGCTTAGGTCCTGGGGACACTGAAGCTTTCTTT. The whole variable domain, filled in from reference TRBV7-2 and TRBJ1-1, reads GAGVSQSPSNKVTEKGKDVELRCDPISGHTALYWYRQSLGQGLEFLIYFQGNSAPDKSGLPSDRFSAERTGGSVSTLTIQRTQQEDSAVYLCASSLGPGDTEAFFGQGTRLTVV.

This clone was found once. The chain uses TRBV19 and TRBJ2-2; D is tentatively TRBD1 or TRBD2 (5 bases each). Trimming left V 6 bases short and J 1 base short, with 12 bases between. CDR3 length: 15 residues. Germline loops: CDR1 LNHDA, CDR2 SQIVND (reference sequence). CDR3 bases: TGTGCCAGTAGACCGGGACCCTGGAACACCGGGGAGCTGTTTTTT. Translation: CASRPGPWNTGELFF.

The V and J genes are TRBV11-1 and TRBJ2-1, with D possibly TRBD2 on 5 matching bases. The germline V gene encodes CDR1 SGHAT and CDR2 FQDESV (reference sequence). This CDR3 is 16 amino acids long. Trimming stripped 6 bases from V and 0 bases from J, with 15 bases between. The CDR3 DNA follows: TGTGCCAGCAGTTTGCAAAGGAGGAACTCCTACAATGAGCAGTTCTTC. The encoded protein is CASSLQRRNSYNEQFF.

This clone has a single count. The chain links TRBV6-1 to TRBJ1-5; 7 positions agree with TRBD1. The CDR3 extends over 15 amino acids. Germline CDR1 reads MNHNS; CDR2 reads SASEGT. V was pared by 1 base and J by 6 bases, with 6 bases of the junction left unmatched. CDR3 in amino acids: CASSEGWDSAQPQHF. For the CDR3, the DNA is TGTGCCAGCAGTGAAGGATGGGACAGTGCTCAGCCCCAGCATTTT.

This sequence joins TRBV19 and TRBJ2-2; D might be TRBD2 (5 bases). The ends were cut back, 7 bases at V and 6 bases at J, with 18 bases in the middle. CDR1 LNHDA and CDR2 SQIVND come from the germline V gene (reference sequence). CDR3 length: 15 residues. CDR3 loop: CASTSLSAAAGELFF. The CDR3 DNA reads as TGTGCCAGTACTTCACTTTCGGCAGCGGCCGGGGAGCTGTTTTTT.

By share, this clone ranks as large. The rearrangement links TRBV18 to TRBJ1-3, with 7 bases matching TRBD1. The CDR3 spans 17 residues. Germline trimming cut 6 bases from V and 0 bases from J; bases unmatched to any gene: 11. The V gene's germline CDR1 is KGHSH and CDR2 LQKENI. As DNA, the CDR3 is TGTGCCAGCTCGGCCACCGGGACAGCCTCCTCTGGAAACACCATATATTTT. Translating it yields CASSATGTASSGNTIYF.

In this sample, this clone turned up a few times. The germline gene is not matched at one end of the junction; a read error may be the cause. The CDR3: CASYRTGSYTEQFF. DNA for the CDR3: TGTGCCAGCTACCGAACAGGGTCCTACACTGAGCAGTTCTTC. The rearrangement links TRBV14 to TRBJ2-1, with a weak D call TRBD1 (6 bases). The length of the CDR3 is 14 residues. Per germline, CDR1 SGHDN and CDR2 FVKESK.

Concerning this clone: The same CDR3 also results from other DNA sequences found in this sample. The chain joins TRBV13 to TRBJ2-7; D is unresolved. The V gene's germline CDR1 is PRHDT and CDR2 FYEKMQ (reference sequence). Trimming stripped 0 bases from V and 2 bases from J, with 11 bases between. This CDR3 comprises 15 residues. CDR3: CASSLGPDPTYEQYF. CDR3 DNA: TGTGCCAGCAGCTTAGGCCCAGATCCCACCTACGAGCAGTACTTC.

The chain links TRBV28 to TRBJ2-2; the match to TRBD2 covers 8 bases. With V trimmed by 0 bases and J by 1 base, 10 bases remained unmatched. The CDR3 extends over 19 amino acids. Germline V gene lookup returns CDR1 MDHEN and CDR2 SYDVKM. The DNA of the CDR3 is TGTGCCAGCAGTTTATGGGTAGCGGGACCTAATAAGAACACCGGGGAGCTGTTTTTT. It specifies CASSLWVAGPNKNTGELFF.

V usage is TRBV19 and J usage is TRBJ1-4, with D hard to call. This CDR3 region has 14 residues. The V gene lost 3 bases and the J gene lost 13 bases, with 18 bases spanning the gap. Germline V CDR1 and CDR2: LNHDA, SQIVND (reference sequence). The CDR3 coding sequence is TGTGCCAGTAGTATCCAAGTCGGGCAGAGTGGACTGTTTTTT. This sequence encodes CASSIQVGQSGLFF.

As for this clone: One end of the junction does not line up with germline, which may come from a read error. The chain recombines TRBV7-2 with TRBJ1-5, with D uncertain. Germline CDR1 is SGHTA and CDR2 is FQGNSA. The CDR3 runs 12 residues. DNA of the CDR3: TGTGCCAGCAGGGGCTATAATCAACCCCAGCATTTT. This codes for CASRGYNQPQHF.

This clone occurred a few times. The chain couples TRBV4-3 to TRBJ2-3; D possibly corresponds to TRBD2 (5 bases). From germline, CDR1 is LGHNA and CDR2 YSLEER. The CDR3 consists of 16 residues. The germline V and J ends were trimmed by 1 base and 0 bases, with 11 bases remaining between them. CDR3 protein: CASSQVSAASTDTQYF. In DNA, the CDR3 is TGCGCCAGCAGCCAAGTATCAGCGGCTAGCACAGATACGCAGTATTTT.

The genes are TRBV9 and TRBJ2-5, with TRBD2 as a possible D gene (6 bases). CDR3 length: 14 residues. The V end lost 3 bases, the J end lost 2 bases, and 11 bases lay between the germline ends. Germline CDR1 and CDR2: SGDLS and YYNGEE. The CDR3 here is CASSAGTRQETQYF. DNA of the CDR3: TGTGCCAGCAGCGCCGGGACTCGTCAAGAGACCCAGTACTTC.

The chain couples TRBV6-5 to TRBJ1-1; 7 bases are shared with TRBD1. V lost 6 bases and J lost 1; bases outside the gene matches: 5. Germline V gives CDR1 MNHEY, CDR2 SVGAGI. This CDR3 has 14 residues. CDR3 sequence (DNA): TGTGCCAGCAGCTCCCGGACAGGGAACACTGAAGCTTTCTTT. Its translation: CASSSRTGNTEAFF.

In nucleotides, the CDR3 is TGTGCCAGCAGTGGTGCCAGGGATGTCGGGGAGCTGTTTTTT. Its protein is CASSGARDVGELFF. The chain employs TRBV2 and TRBJ2-2; tentative D call: TRBD1 (5 bases). The CDR3 has 14 residues. V dropped 4 bases and J dropped 7 bases, with 13 bases sitting between them. Looked up from germline, CDR1 is SNHLY and CDR2 is FYNNEI. Looking up the rest from reference TRBV2 and TRBJ2-2 gives the full variable domain: EPEVTQTPSHQVTQMGQEVILRCVPISNHLYFYWYRQILGQKVEFLVSFYNNEISEKSEIFDDQFSVERPDGSNFTLKIRSTKLEDSAMYFCASSGARDVGELFFGEGSRLTVL.

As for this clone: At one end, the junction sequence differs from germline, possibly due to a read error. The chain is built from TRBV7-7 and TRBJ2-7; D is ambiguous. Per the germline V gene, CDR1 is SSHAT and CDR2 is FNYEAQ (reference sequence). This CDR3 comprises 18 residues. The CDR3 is CASSLDGELGRATYEQYF. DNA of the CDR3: TGTGCTAGCAGCTTAGATGGGGAATTAGGCCGGGCCACCTACGAGCAGTACTTC.

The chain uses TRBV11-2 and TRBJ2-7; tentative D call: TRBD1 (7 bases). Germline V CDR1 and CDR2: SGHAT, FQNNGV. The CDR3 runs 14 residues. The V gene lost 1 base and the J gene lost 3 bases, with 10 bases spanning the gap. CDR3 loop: CASSLGQGGYEQYF. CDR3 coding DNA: TGTGCCAGCAGCTTAGGACAGGGAGGCTACGAGCAGTACTTC.

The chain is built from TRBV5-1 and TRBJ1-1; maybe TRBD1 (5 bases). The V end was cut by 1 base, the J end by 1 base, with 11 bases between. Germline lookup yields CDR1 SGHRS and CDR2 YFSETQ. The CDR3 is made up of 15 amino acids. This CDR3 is CASSLYWDRNTEAFF. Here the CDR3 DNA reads TGCGCCAGCAGCTTGTACTGGGACCGGAACACTGAAGCTTTCTTT.

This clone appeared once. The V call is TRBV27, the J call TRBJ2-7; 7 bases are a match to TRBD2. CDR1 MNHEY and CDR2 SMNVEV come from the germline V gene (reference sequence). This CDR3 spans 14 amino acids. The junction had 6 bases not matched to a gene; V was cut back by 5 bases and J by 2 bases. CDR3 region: CASSPGLVTYEQYF. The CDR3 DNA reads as TGTGCCAGCAGTCCCGGACTAGTTACCTACGAGCAGTACTTC.

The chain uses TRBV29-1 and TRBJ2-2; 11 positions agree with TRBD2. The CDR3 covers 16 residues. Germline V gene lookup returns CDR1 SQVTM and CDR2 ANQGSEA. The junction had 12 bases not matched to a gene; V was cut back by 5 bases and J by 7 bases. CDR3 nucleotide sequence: TGCAGCGTTTCGGATAGCGGGAGGGCCTATAGCGGGGAGCTGTTTTTT. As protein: CSVSDSGRAYSGELFF.

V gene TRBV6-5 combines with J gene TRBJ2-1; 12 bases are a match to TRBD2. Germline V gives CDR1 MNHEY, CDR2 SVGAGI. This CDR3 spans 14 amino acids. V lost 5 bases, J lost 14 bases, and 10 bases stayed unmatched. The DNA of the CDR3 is TGTGCCAGCAGTAGGACTAGCGGGGAAAGAGTGGAGTTCTTC. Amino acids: CASSRTSGERVEFF.

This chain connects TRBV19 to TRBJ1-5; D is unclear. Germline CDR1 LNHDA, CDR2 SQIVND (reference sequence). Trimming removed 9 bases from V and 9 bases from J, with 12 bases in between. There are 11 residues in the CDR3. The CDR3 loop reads CASREKGPQHF. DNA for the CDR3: TGTGCCAGCCGAGAGAAGGGGCCCCAGCATTTT.

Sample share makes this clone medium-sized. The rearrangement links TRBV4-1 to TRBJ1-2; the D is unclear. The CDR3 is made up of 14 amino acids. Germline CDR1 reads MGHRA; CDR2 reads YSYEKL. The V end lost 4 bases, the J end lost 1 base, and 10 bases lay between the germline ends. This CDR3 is CASSLNMFNYGYTF. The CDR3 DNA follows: TGCGCCAGCAGCCTTAACATGTTTAACTATGGCTACACCTTC.

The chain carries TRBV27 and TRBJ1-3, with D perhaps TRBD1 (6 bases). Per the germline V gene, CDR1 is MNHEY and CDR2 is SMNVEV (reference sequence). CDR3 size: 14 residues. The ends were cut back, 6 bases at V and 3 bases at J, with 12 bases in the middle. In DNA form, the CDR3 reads TGTGCCAGCAGCAAACAGGGCTATGGAAACACCATATATTTT. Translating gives CASSKQGYGNTIYF.

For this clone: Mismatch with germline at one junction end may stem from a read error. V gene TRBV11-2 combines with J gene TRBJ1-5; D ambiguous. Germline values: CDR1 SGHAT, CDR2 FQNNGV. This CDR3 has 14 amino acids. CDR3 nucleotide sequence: TGTGTCAGCAGCTTTAAACCGACGGATCAGCCCCAGCATTTT. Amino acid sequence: CVSSFKPTDQPQHF.

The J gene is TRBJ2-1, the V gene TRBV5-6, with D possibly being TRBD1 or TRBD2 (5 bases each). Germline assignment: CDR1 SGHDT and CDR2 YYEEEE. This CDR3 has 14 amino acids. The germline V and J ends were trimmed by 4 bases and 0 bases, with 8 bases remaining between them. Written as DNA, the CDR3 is TGTGCCAGCAGCGGGACGGGCTCCTACAATGAGCAGTTCTTC. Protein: CASSGTGSYNEQFF.

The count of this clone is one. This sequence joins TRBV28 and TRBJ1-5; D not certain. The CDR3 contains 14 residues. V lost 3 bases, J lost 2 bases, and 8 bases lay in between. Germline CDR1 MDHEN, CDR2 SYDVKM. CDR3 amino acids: CASSFPHGNQPQHF. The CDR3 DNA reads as TGTGCCAGCAGTTTCCCTCACGGCAATCAGCCCCAGCATTTT.

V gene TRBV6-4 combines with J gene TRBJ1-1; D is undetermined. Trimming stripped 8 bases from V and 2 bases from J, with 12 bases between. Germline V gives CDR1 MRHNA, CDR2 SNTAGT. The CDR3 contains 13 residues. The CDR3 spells CASRTEHNTEAFF. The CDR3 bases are TGTGCCAGCCGAACGGAGCATAACACTGAAGCTTTCTTT.